Below, 21 T cell receptor beta chains from the same sample are listed, as sequenced in a study of shared clonotypes between healthy human individuals. Some clones are missing from TCRdb's copy, which holds only in-frame ones; the method was immunoSEQ multiplex PCR. Of under 650,000 clones in the sample, almost 97% were seen once. Sequencing was carried out using naive CD4+ T cells sorted from blood. The subset here: CD45RA+ positively selected. The receptors shown here come from a woman in her 30s in good health.

The chain combines TRBV23-1 with TRBJ2-1; maybe TRBD2 (5 bases). TRBV23-1 has ORF status, its function being uncertain. CDR3 size: 17 residues. Trimming shortened V by 0 bases and J by 2 bases, and 14 bases separated the two germline ends. In DNA form, the CDR3 reads TGCGCCAGCAGTCAATCTCGGGGTTCCATCCCCTACAATGAGCAGTTCTTC. Protein product: CASSQSRGSIPYNEQFF.

The chain combines TRBV28 with TRBJ2-3; no firm D call. This CDR3 spans 16 amino acids. Germline assignment: CDR1 MDHEN and CDR2 SYDVKM. V was cut by 5 bases and J by 2 bases, with 17 bases left in between. CDR3 DNA sequence: TGTGCCAGCAGTACCCAGGCGTCTAGGCCCACAGATACGCAGTATTTT. Encoded protein: CASSTQASRPTDTQYF.

The chain has TRBV19 and TRBJ1-5; TRBD1 agrees at 7 bases. The CDR3 has 15 amino acids. CDR1 is LNHDA, CDR2 SQIVND, per germline (reference sequence). V dropped 7 bases and J dropped 2; count of bases not matched to a gene: 8. CDR3 amino acids: CASTDTGAGNQPQHF. The CDR3 DNA follows: TGTGCCAGTACCGATACAGGGGCCGGCAATCAGCCCCAGCATTTT. Full variable domain (outside the CDR3, taken from reference TRBV19 and TRBJ1-5): DGGITQSPKYLFRKEGQNVTLSCEQNLNHDAMYWYRQDPGQGLRLIYYSQIVNDFQKGDIAEGYSVSREKKESFPLTVTSAQKNPTAFYLCASTDTGAGNQPQHFGDGTRLSIL.

The V and J genes are TRBV18 and TRBJ2-7, with 9 nucleotides matching TRBD1. Germline CDR1 and CDR2: KGHSH and LQKENI. V was clipped by 2 bases and J by 3 bases; unmatched bases: 8. This CDR3 contains 16 residues. The CDR3 bases are TGTGCCAGCTCACCAGGGACGGGACAGGGTTACTACGAGCAGTACTTC. It translates to CASSPGTGQGYYEQYF. The whole variable domain, filled in from reference TRBV18 and TRBJ2-7, reads NAGVMQNPRHLVRRRGQEARLRCSPMKGHSHVYWYRQLPEEGLKFMVYLQKENIIDESGMPKERFSAEFPKEGPSILRIQQVVRGDSAAYFCASSPGTGQGYYEQYFGPGTRLTVT.

The V gene is TRBV6-1, the J gene TRBJ2-7, with no clear D. CDR1 MNHNS and CDR2 SASEGT come from the germline V gene. CDR3 length equals 13 residues. The V end was cut by 3 bases, the J end by 11 bases, with 17 bases between. CDR3 protein: CASSDSQETAEYF. Written as DNA, the CDR3 is TGTGCCAGCAGTGACTCTCAAGAGACGGCGGAGTACTTC.

This chain connects TRBV7-2 to TRBJ2-5; D may be TRBD2 (7 bases). Trimming pared 6 bases from V and 5 bases from J, leaving 16 bases between. Germline CDR1 reads SGHTA; CDR2 reads FQGNSA. The CDR3 extends over 14 amino acids. CDR3 nucleotide sequence: TGTGCCAGCAGTCGGTTTGGGGGGGCTGAGACCCAGTACTTC. It specifies CASSRFGGAETQYF.

This rearrangement joins TRBV11-2 to TRBJ1-1, with D perhaps matching TRBD1 (6 bases). Germline values: CDR1 SGHAT, CDR2 FQNNGV. V lost 6 bases to trimming and J lost 1 base, with 9 bases between them. CDR3 size: 13 residues. This CDR3 reads CASRSTGNTEAFF. In DNA form, the CDR3 reads TGTGCCAGCAGATCGACAGGGAACACTGAAGCTTTCTTT.

This clone was seen just once. V is TRBV5-1 and J is TRBJ2-2; 8 bases align to TRBD2. Trimming took 7 bases from V and 5 from J; bases not matched to a gene: 10. Germline V gene lookup returns CDR1 SGHRS and CDR2 YFSETQ. CDR3 size: 15 residues. CDR3: CASRGSGSVTGELFF. Here the CDR3 DNA reads TGCGCCAGCCGCGGGAGCGGGAGCGTAACCGGGGAGCTGTTTTTT.

J is TRBJ2-2 and V is TRBV27; D gene ambiguous. Trimming took off 5 bases at V and 1 base at J, with 17 bases between the two ends. Germline CDR1 reads MNHEY; CDR2 reads SMNVEV (reference sequence). The CDR3 is 17 amino acids. The CDR3 reads CASSPAPLSGNTGELFF. In nucleotides, the CDR3 is TGTGCCAGCAGTCCCGCTCCACTCTCGGGGAACACCGGGGAGCTGTTTTTT.

The V and J genes are TRBV11-2 and TRBJ1-5, with D unclear. This CDR3 comprises 13 residues. V was pared by 2 bases and J by 7 bases, with 9 bases between. The germline gives CDR1 SGHAT, CDR2 FQNNGV. DNA of the CDR3: TGTGCCAGCAGCTTAAACCGACCCCAGCCCCAGCATTTT. Translated, it gives CASSLNRPQPQHF.

The chain has TRBV28 and TRBJ1-5; D gene ambiguous. Germline CDR1 reads MDHEN; CDR2 reads SYDVKM. The CDR3 consists of 15 residues. The V end lost 3 bases, the J end lost 3 bases, and 12 bases lay between the germline ends. This chain's CDR3 is CASSLTANHNQPQHF. CDR3 coding DNA: TGTGCCAGCAGTTTGACGGCAAATCACAATCAGCCCCAGCATTTT.

The rearrangement links TRBV7-9 to TRBJ1-4; a possible D gene is TRBD1 (5 bases). Germline values: CDR1 SEHNR, CDR2 FQNEAQ (reference sequence). V dropped 3 bases and J dropped 8 bases, with 16 bases sitting between them. This CDR3 has 15 residues. The CDR3 is CASSFGQRESEKLFF. CDR3 DNA: TGTGCCAGCAGCTTCGGACAAAGGGAATCGGAAAAACTGTTTTTT.

The V and J genes are TRBV18 and TRBJ2-5; 8 bases match TRBD1. The germline gives CDR1 KGHSH, CDR2 LQKENI. This CDR3 has 17 residues. The ends lost 0 bases at V and 2 bases at J; junction bases unmatched: 8. The CDR3 here is CASSPPWGTGEQETQYF. The CDR3 DNA is TGTGCCAGCTCACCACCGTGGGGGACAGGAGAGCAAGAGACCCAGTACTTC. The whole variable domain, filled in from reference TRBV18 and TRBJ2-5, reads NAGVMQNPRHLVRRRGQEARLRCSPMKGHSHVYWYRQLPEEGLKFMVYLQKENIIDESGMPKERFSAEFPKEGPSILRIQQVVRGDSAAYFCASSPPWGTGEQETQYFGPGTRLLVL.

J is TRBJ1-5 and V is TRBV28, with a tentative D call TRBD1 (6 bases). The ends were cut back, 6 bases at V and 9 bases at J, with 15 bases in the middle. This CDR3 is built from 13 residues. Germline V gene lookup returns CDR1 MDHEN and CDR2 SYDVKM. CDR3 nucleotides: TGTGCCAGCAGAGACGGGGGGGCGAGGCCCCAGCATTTT. This encodes CASRDGGARPQHF.

The V gene is TRBV28, the J gene TRBJ2-7, with TRBD1 as a possible D gene (5 bases). The CDR3 is made up of 15 amino acids. Trimming shortened V by 5 bases and J by 0 bases, and 14 bases separated the two germline ends. Germline V CDR1 and CDR2: MDHEN, SYDVKM. The CDR3 sequence is CASSLLDTRSYEQYF. In DNA, the CDR3 is TGTGCCAGCAGTCTTCTGGACACTCGCTCCTACGAGCAGTACTTC.

The chain employs TRBV30 and TRBJ1-5; D may be TRBD1 (5 bases). V was clipped by 4 bases and J by 7 bases, with 14 bases between them. Germline CDR1 reads GTSNPN; CDR2 reads SVGIG (reference sequence). The CDR3 loop spans 13 amino acids. The CDR3 DNA sequence: TGTGCCTGGACACGTGGGGGGAACCAGCCCCAGCATTTT. Amino acids: CAWTRGGNQPQHF. Full variable domain (missing parts from reference TRBV30 and TRBJ1-5): SQTIHQWPATLVQPVGSPLSLECTVEGTSNPNLYWYRQAAGRGLQLLFYSVGIGQISSEVPQNLSASRPQDRQFILSSKKLLLSDSGFYLCAWTRGGNQPQHFGDGTRLSIL.

V gene TRBV10-1 combines with J gene TRBJ1-1; tentatively, D is TRBD1 (5 bases). The V and J ends lost 2 bases and 0 bases respectively, with 16 bases between them. There are 17 residues in the CDR3. The germline V gene has CDR1 WNHNN and CDR2 SYGVQD (reference sequence). The CDR3 sequence is CASSEPILRGLNTEAFF. DNA for the CDR3: TGCGCCAGCAGTGAGCCAATTCTGAGGGGTCTGAACACTGAAGCTTTCTTT.

This clone was picked up one time. This chain uses TRBV18 with TRBJ2-1, with D possibly TRBD2 on 5 matching bases. The germline gives CDR1 KGHSH, CDR2 LQKENI. Trimming removed 3 bases at V and 8 bases at J, with 8 bases between. The CDR3 has 12 residues. DNA for the CDR3: TGTGCCAGCTCACCTCTCGGGGATGAGCAGTTCTTC. Its protein is CASSPLGDEQFF.

The CDR3 region is CASSEVGYNEQFF. The DNA for the CDR3 is TGTGCCAGCAGTGAAGTCGGGTACAATGAGCAGTTCTTC. The chain uses TRBV25-1 and TRBJ2-1, with unresolved D. The germline CDR1 and CDR2 sequences are MGHDK and SYGVNS. This CDR3 is 13 amino acids long. V was cut by 2 bases and J by 4 bases, with 6 bases left in between.

This chain joins TRBV5-1 and TRBJ2-7, with TRBD1 identical over 9 bases. Trimming took 2 bases from V and 3 from J; bases not matched to a gene: 9. The germline V gene has CDR1 SGHRS and CDR2 YFSETQ. The CDR3 runs 16 residues. CDR3 residues: CASSFGLGTGNYEQYF. The CDR3 DNA sequence: TGCGCCAGCAGCTTCGGTTTAGGGACAGGGAACTACGAGCAGTACTTC.

The CDR3 spells CASSLTPQGYGYTF. The CDR3 DNA reads as TGTGCCAGCAGCTTAACGCCACAGGGGTACGGCTACACCTTC. The chain is built from TRBV7-6 and TRBJ1-2, with TRBD1 matching 7 bases. Germline loops: CDR1 SGHVS, CDR2 FNYEAQ. This CDR3 spans 14 amino acids. Unmatched junction bases numbered 8, after V lost 2 bases and J lost 8 bases.